The text below deals with one T cell receptor beta chain. What it binds is unknown. Staining for CD45RO/CCR7/CD25/CD127/CD95/CD27 allowed sorting of CD4+ naive, central memory, regulatory and stem cell-like memory cells. CDR3 size: 16 residues. V lost 1 base, J lost 4 bases, and 14 bases lay in between. CDR1 KGHSH and CDR2 LQKENI come from the germline V gene. Reverse transcription of all isolated RNA meant that expressed TCRB transcripts were sequenced. Method: immunoSEQ multiplex PCR; TCRdb's copy keeps in-frame clones and lacks some. The sample lists 810,000 or so clones, 17% seen once, with 0.023% in the top ten. This sample is part of a study of beta chain features in type 1 diabetes. Study-level points and caveats: Individuals with type 1 diabetes displayed fewer insertions and more deletions at VDJ junctions. All four CD4+ subsets of Type 1 diabetes patients contained TCRB CDR3s that were moderately but significantly shorter.

V usage is TRBV18 and J usage is TRBJ1-5; D is unresolved. The receptor comes from a young woman in good health. Sequencing was carried out using naive CD4+ T cells from blood. The CDR3 region has the DNA TGTGCCAGCTCACCACGGGGATCTTGGCTTAATCAGCCCCAGCATTTT. It translates to CASSPRGSWLNQPQHF.